A single sample is the source of the 13 T cell receptor beta chains below, sequenced in a study of circulating and synovial CD4+ cells in juvenile arthritis. Libraries were prepared by immunoSEQ multiplex PCR; TCRdb keeps only in-frame clonotypes and omits some of them. Of 11,000 to 15,000 clones listed, roughly 88% are singletons. Source material: CD4+ T cells from synovial fluid. The receptors were gathered from a human patient with juvenile idiopathic arthritis. Some clones in this sample may be carry-over from other donors' samples.

This clone was counted a few times. This chain links TRBV2 with TRBJ2-5; D not resolved. V was shortened by 6 bases and J by 1 base, with 3 bases between the two germline ends. CDR3 length: 11 residues. CDR1 and CDR2 from the germline V gene are SNHLY and FYNNEI. This CDR3 reads CASSGQETQYF. DNA of the CDR3: TGTGCCAGCAGCGGCCAAGAGACCCAGTACTTC.

The chain uses TRBV7-9 and TRBJ2-7; D is unresolved. This CDR3 spans 12 amino acids. Trimming stripped 4 bases from V and 6 bases from J, with 10 bases between. Germline V CDR1 and CDR2: SEHNR, FQNEAQ (reference sequence). The CDR3 loop is CASSSVPSEQYF. For the CDR3, the DNA is TGTGCCAGCAGCTCAGTACCCAGCGAGCAGTACTTC.

The gene calls are TRBV19 and TRBJ1-2, with 8 bases lining up with TRBD1. Germline V gives CDR1 LNHDA, CDR2 SQIVND (reference sequence). Losses at the gene ends were 7 bases for V and 5 bases for J; bases not matched to a gene: 6. The CDR3 spans 13 residues. In nucleotides, the CDR3 is TGTGCCAGTAACCGGGACAGGACTTATGGCTACACCTTC. The encoded protein is CASNRDRTYGYTF. Full variable domain (outside the CDR3, taken from reference TRBV19 and TRBJ1-2): DGGITQSPKYLFRKEGQNVTLSCEQNLNHDAMYWYRQDPGQGLRLIYYSQIVNDFQKGDIAEGYSVSREKKESFPLTVTSAQKNPTAFYLCASNRDRTYGYTFGSGTRLTVV.

The chain uses TRBV11-3 and TRBJ2-7; tentatively, D is TRBD2 (5 bases). V shed 5 bases and J shed 4 bases, with 15 bases lying between them. This CDR3 region has 14 residues. Germline assignment: CDR1 SGHNT and CDR2 YENEEA. The DNA for the CDR3 is TGTGCCAGCAGCCTAACCGCCGGGGATTACGAGCAGTACTTC. Translation: CASSLTAGDYEQYF.

This clone has just one count. V is TRBV6-5 and J is TRBJ2-7; tentatively, D is TRBD2 (6 bases). This CDR3 has 12 amino acids. The germline V gene has CDR1 MNHEY and CDR2 SVGAGI. V was trimmed by 6 bases and J by 3 bases, leaving 9 bases between them. The CDR3, as DNA: TGTGCCAGCAGCCCGGACTACTACGAGCAGTACTTC. Translation: CASSPDYYEQYF.

In its sample, this clone was seen a few times. The chain carries TRBV6-5 and TRBJ2-5, with D perhaps TRBD2 (6 bases). V dropped 4 bases and J dropped 9 bases, with 12 bases sitting between them. The CDR3 consists of 12 residues. Germline CDR1 reads MNHEY; CDR2 reads SVGAGI. The CDR3 DNA is TGTGCCAGCAGTTTTTATCCGGGGGCCCAGTACTTC. Amino acid sequence: CASSFYPGAQYF.

The chain employs TRBV29-1 and TRBJ2-3, with 9 bases identical to TRBD1. Germline V gene sequence: CDR1 SQVTM, CDR2 ANQGSEA. The length of the CDR3 is 14 residues. The V and J ends lost 8 bases and 2 bases, in that order; junction bases with no gene match: 8. The CDR3 coding sequence is TGCAGCCACAGGGGGCATCGTGACACAGATACGCAGTATTTT. Encoded protein: CSHRGHRDTDTQYF.

The chain uses TRBV18 and TRBJ2-7, with 8 bases lining up with TRBD1. This CDR3 has 14 residues. Germline CDR1 is KGHSH and CDR2 is LQKENI. With V trimmed by 1 base and J by 3 bases, 2 bases remained unmatched. CDR3 sequence: CASSPRTGNYEQYF. CDR3 in DNA: TGTGCCAGCTCACCACGGACAGGGAACTACGAGCAGTACTTC.

Only a few counts were recorded for this clone. The J gene is TRBJ1-2, the V gene TRBV29-1; TRBD1 matches 10 bases. Germline lookup yields CDR1 SQVTM and CDR2 ANQGSEA. V dropped 6 bases and J dropped 7; count of bases not matched to a gene: 5. The CDR3 covers 12 residues. The CDR3 sequence: CSVETGGGGYTF. DNA for the CDR3: TGCAGCGTAGAGACAGGGGGCGGTGGCTACACCTTC. Full variable domain (remainder filled in from reference TRBV29-1 and TRBJ1-2): SAVISQKPSRDICQRGTSLTIQCQVDSQVTMMFWYRQQPGQSLTLIATANQGSEATYESGFVIDKFPISRPNLTFSTLTVSNMSPEDSSIYLCSVETGGGGYTFGSGTRLTVV.

This clone showed up just once. The chain is built from TRBV19 and TRBJ2-2; 10 bases are a match to TRBD2. Germline-derived CDR1 and CDR2 are LNHDA and SQIVND (reference sequence). The CDR3 totals 15 residues. The trim removed 4 bases at V and 5 bases at J, leaving 4 bases unmatched. CDR3 loop: CASSTLAGDTGELFF. In DNA form, the CDR3 reads TGTGCCAGTAGTACTCTAGCGGGAGATACCGGGGAGCTGTTTTTT.

V is TRBV2 and J is TRBJ1-5; 12 bases agree with TRBD1. With V trimmed by 1 base and J by 2 bases, 12 bases remained unmatched. The CDR3 has 20 residues. Germline V lookup: CDR1 SNHLY, CDR2 FYNNEI. The CDR3, as DNA: TGTGCCAGCAGTGAAGATTCCTTAGGGGACAGGGGGCTTGGCAATCAGCCCCAGCATTTT. Translation gives CASSEDSLGDRGLGNQPQHF.

The chain combines TRBV5-4 with TRBJ1-2; 11 bases fit TRBD1. In germline, CDR1 is SGHNT, CDR2 YYREEE (reference sequence). There are 16 residues in the CDR3. Unmatched junction bases numbered 8, after V lost 4 bases and J lost 3 bases. CDR3 loop: CASSLGQGANDYGYTF. DNA of the CDR3: TGTGCCAGCAGCCTCGGACAGGGGGCGAATGACTATGGCTACACCTTC. Together with reference TRBV5-4 and TRBJ1-2, the CDR3 gives the full variable domain: ETGVTQSPTHLIKTRGQQVTLRCSSQSGHNTVSWYQQALGQGPQFIFQYYREEENGRGNFPPRFSGLQFPNYSSELNVNALELDDSALYLCASSLGQGANDYGYTFGSGTRLTVV.

The chain combines TRBV19 with TRBJ1-4, with a weak D call TRBD1 (5 bases). V lost 1 base and J lost 7, with 13 bases in between. The CDR3 contains 15 residues. Germline V CDR1 and CDR2: LNHDA, SQIVND (reference sequence). This chain's CDR3 is CASSIGGGRSEKLFF. CDR3 coding DNA: TGTGCCAGTAGTATAGGCGGGGGTCGGAGTGAAAAACTGTTTTTT.